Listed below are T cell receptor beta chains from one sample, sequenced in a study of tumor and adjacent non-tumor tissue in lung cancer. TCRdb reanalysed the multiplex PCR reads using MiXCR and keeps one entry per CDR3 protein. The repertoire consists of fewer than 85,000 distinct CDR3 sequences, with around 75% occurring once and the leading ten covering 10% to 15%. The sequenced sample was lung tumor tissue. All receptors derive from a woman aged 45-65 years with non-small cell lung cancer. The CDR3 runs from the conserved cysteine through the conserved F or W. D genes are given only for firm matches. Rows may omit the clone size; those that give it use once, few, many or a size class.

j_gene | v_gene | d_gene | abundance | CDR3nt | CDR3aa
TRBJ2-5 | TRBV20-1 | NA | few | TGCAGTGCCCCTAAAGCGTGGGGAGGACAAGAGACCCAGTACTTC | CSAPKAWGGQETQYF
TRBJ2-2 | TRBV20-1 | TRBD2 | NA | TGCAGTGCCCTTAGCGGGAGAGGCACCGGGGAGCTGCTTTTT | CSALSGRGTGELLF
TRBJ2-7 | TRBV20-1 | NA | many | TGCAGTGCTAGGACAAGTCTGGGACCCTACGAGCAGTACTTC | CSARTSLGPYEQYF
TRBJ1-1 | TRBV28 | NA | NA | TGTGCCAGCAGTGCCCCCGGGGACATCAACTTCGATAGGAATGTTTTCTTT | CASSAPGDINFDRNVFF
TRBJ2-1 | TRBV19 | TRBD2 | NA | TGTGCCAGTAGTATAGGACTAGCGGGAGGAATCGATGAGCAGTTCTTC | CASSIGLAGGIDEQFF
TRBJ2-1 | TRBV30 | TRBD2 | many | TGTGCCTGGACTCCCCTTGGGCGGGAGGGCCTTAATGAGCAGTTCTTC | CAWTPLGREGLNEQFF
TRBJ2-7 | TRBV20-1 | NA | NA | TGCAGTGCGTCCGGGGGGACAGTCTTCCAGGAGCAGTACTTC | CSASGGTVFQEQYF
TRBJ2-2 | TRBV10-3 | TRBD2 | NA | TGTACCATCCGAACTAGCGGGAACACCGGGGAGCTGTGTTTT | CTIRTSGNTGELCF
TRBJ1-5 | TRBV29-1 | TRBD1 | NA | TGCAGCGTAGCAGACAGGGGAGGGTTTAATCCCCAGCATTTT | CSVADRGGFNPQHF
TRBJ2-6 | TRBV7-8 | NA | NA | TGTGCCAGAAGCCCCAAAATAGGGTTGTCTGGGGCCAGCGTCCTGACTTTC | CARSPKIGLSGASVLTF
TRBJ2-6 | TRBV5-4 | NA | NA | TGTGCCAGCAGCCCAAGGGGCTCTGGGGCCAACGTTCTGACTTTC | CASSPRGSGANVLTF
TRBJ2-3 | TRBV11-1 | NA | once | TGTGCCAGCAGAGAGATAGGGATGGATACGCGGTATTTT | CASREIGMDTRYF